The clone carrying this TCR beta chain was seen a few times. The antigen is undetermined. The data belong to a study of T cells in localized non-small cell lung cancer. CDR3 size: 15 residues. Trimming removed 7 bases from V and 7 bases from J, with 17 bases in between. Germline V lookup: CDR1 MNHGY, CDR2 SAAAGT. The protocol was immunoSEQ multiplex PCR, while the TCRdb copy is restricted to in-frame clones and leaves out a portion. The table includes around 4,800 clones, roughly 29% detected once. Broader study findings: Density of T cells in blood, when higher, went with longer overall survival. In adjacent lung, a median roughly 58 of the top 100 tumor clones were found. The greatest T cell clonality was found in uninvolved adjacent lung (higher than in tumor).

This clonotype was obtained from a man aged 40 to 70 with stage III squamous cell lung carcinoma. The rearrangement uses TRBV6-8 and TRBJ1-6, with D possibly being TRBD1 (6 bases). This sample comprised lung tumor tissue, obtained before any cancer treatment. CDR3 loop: CASTTRTGRNSPLHF. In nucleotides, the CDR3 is TGTGCCAGCACCACGCGAACAGGGAGGAATTCACCCCTCCACTTT.